Included here is one TCR beta chain sequence, with context. The antigen it recognizes is unknown. Per-nucleotide qualities are absent, and no much larger clonotype sits a single base away. TCRbeta CDR3 regions were amplified from genomic DNA using the immunoSEQ Assay, a bias-controlled multiplex PCR. For the original study's pipeline: The number of nucleated cells in each sample was estimated from the amplification of reference gene primers within the assay. To quantify the absolute abundance of each unique TCRbeta CDR3 rearrangement, sequence reads were collapsed and filtered. For each sample, productive Simpson clonality was calculated by taking the square root of Simpson's diversity index across productive rearrangements. Imported from immuneACCESS, the table was reduced by TCRdb to in-frame sequences with V and J called. These copies leave out some clones; in studies compared against another copy, an unresolved V gene accounts for under half, and the cause of the remainder is not known. Clonal size and the V and J genes are those of that table, whereas D and trimming came from the DNA. For this sample the table gives about 130,000 clones, of which approximately 85% were detected only once. More than 6.5% of the sample goes to the ten largest clones.

The sample belongs to a study of blood T cell repertoires in COVID-19 (dated by TCRdb to about 2020). Notes on the research overall: Samples covering the acute and convalescent phases of COVID-19 were provided by collaborators in the United States, Italy and Spain. The material from the prospective study consisted of cDNA or gDNA derived from T cells, B-cell-depleted T cells, or PBMCs. The dataset comprised deeply sampled blood TCRbeta repertoires from subjects exposed to, actively infected with, or recovered from COVID-19. The repertoires were released in a freely available public database intended as a resource for research on the immune response to SARS-CoV-2. Samples were obtained from the ongoing ImmuneRACE study (first 160 participants) and from roughly 1,300 subjects provided by 6 global collaborators. Sample metadata almost always included a de-identified subject ID, COVID-19 status, age in years and sex. Where available, HLA class I and class II types were taken from metadata supplied by the sample provider and were not determined by assay-based typing.

Paper-wide results and their limitations: Clinical and demographic metadata were provided uncurated, with the amount varying by source and participant.

CDR1 and CDR2 were assigned from the germline V gene as MGHRA and YSYEKL. Spanning cysteine to phenylalanine, the CDR3 consists of 19 amino acids. The CDR3 DNA has 57 bases and is translated from base 1. V ends up 2 bases short and J 2 bases short, with an unmatched junction base count of 13. Each collaborating institution followed its own protocols to collect whole blood in K2EDTA tubes. For TCRbeta analysis, collaborators shipped samples in one of three forms: frozen whole blood, isolated PBMCs, or DNA extracted from either of those sample types. The chain joins TRBV4-1 to TRBJ2-7, with 12 central nucleotides matching TRBD2. The clonotype was recovered from an elderly man with active or convalescent COVID-19. Sequences were obtained from peripheral blood. In nucleotide form, the sequence is TGCGCCAGCAGCCAAACCCTACTAGCGGGGGGCCGTTCTACCTACGAGCAGTACTTC. Translated, it gives CASSQTLLAGGRSTYEQYF.